This TCR beta chain is from a study of somatic mutations in T cells in chronic GVHD (dated by TCRdb to 2020 to 2022). Genomic DNA was isolated and then used for the TCRbeta deep sequencing. TCRbeta CDR3 sequencing and initial data processing were performed with the immunoSEQ assay as a commercial service. Concerning the study's data processing: IMGT was used to annotate V, D, J genes, while reads were demultiplexed, adapter and primer sequences were stripped out, and similar clones were merged through frequency-ratio clustering. What TCRdb holds here is the immuneACCESS table cut down to in-frame rearrangements. Part of the clones is not present; checked against another copy, under half of the missing clones reflect an unresolved V gene, and the others are unexplained. V and J calls and clone size are as listed in that table; D and trimming were resolved from the DNA. The sample table shows 12,000 to 15,000 clones, and 78% are seen once. Jointly, the top ten make up about a third of the sample.

With regard to this clone: Its binding antigen is unknown. No much larger clonotype is one base removed from it; base qualities were not supplied.

According to the germline V gene (reference sequence), CDR1 reads LNHDA and CDR2 reads SQIVND. V is pruned by 4 bases and J by 5 bases, leaving 7 bases of the junction without a gene match. Taken from cysteine to phenylalanine, the CDR3 has 14 residues. CDR3 DNA only is kept here, 42 bases in frame from base 1. For sorting, staining was performed with anti-CD3, anti-CD4, anti-CD8 and a Vbeta20 antibody from the IOTest Beta Mark kit on a FACSAria III, and a purity above 99% was achieved. Peripheral blood was drawn into sodium heparin tubes, and mononuclear cells were separated by Ficoll-Paque PLUS density gradient centrifugation. Before TCRbeta deep sequencing, the CD4+ Vbeta20+, CD4+ Vbeta20-, and CD8+ T cell fractions were FACS-sorted.

This receptor chain uses TRBV19 and TRBJ1-1, with 7 bases in between that match TRBD1. The TCR originated in a male patient aged 45-59 years with chronic graft-versus-host disease. A transplant means some T cells may be of graft donor rather than patient origin. The specimen was Vbeta20-negative CD4+ T cells from blood. According to the study, the label for this sample's cell subset or site signals: CD4+ T cells sorted as TCR Vbeta20 negative by flow cytometry. The CDR3 region: CASSKQGMVTEAFF. At the DNA level, the sequence is TGTGCCAGTAGTAAACAGGGGATGGTAACTGAAGCTTTCTTT. The full variable domain, completed from the reference TRBV19 and TRBJ1-1 proteins outside the CDR3, reads DGGITQSPKYLFRKEGQNVTLSCEQNLNHDAMYWYRQDPGQGLRLIYYSQIVNDFQKGDIAEGYSVSREKKESFPLTVTSAQKNPTAFYLCASSKQGMVTEAFFGQGTRLTVV.